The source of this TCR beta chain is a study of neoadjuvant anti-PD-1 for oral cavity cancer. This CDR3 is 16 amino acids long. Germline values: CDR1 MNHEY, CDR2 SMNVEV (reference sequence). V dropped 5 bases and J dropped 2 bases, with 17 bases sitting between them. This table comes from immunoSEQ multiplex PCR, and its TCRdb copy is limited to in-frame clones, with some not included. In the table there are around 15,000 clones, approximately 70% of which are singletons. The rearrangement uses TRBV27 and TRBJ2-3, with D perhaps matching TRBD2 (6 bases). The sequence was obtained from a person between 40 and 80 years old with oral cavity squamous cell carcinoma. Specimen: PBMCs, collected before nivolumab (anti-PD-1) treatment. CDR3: CASSRSRDSTTDTQYF. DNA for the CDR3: TGTGCCAGCAGTAGATCCCGGGACTCCACCACAGATACGCAGTATTTT.